Each of the 14 T cell receptor beta chains below was sequenced from the same sample in a study of T-cell memory formation after mild COVID-19. In TCRdb, the 5' RACE reads were re-called with MiXCR into one record per CDR3 protein. The repertoire holds about 160,000 distinct CDR3 sequences, roughly 30% seen once, with 12% in the top ten. What was sequenced was PBMCs or a T cell subset sorted from them (not recorded which). The receptors shown here come from an adult woman who had mild COVID-19 (a few samples of this study predate the infection). Cell type and time point are not known.

In this sample, this clonotype turned up a few times. The chain links TRBV24-1 to TRBJ2-3, with 9 bases fitting TRBD2. The germline CDR1 and CDR2 sequences are KGHDR and SFDVKD. Trimming cost V 4 bases and J 1 base; bases outside gene matches: 5. This CDR3 has 16 amino acids. CDR3 sequence reads: CATSDYSGGRTDTQYF. The CDR3 DNA sequence: TGTGCCACCAGTGACTATAGCGGGGGCCGCACAGATACGCAGTATTTT.

DNA for the CDR3: TGCAGCGTTGAAGGACGGAACTCCTACGAGCAGTACTTC. Protein product: CSVEGRNSYEQYF. This chain joins TRBV29-1 and TRBJ2-7, with D unclear. The V gene lost 1 base and the J gene lost 0 bases, with 7 bases spanning the gap. CDR1 is SQVTM, CDR2 ANQGSEA, per germline. The CDR3 spans 13 residues.

There are a few counts of this clonotype. J is TRBJ2-7 and V is TRBV7-2, with D perhaps given as TRBD1 or TRBD2 (5 bases each). Deletions cut 4 bases from V and 9 bases from J, with 22 bases between. CDR1 and CDR2 from the germline V gene are SGHTA and FQGNSA. CDR3 size: 15 residues. The CDR3 region is CASSSGRNPTKGQYF. The CDR3 DNA reads TGTGCCAGCAGCTCGGGACGGAACCCTACGAAGGGGCAGTACTTC.

The chain recombines TRBV6-5 with TRBJ1-1; D ambiguous. The CDR3 has 15 residues. The V end lost 2 bases, the J end lost 4 bases, and 14 bases lay between the germline ends. The germline CDR1 and CDR2 sequences are MNHEY and SVGAGI. CDR3 protein: CASSYGQVVRTEAFF. CDR3 nucleotide sequence: TGTGCCAGCAGTTACGGTCAAGTGGTTCGCACTGAAGCTTTCTTT.

The chain links TRBV2 to TRBJ2-4; 15 bases map to TRBD2. There are 18 residues in the CDR3. CDR1 SNHLY and CDR2 FYNNEI come from the germline V gene. V gave up 5 bases and J gave up 0 bases; unmatched junction bases: 5. The CDR3 sequence: CASSTGLAGGLAKNIQYF. In nucleotides, the CDR3 is TGTGCCAGCAGTACTGGACTAGCGGGAGGGCTAGCCAAAAACATTCAGTACTTC. Complete variable domain (other parts from reference TRBV2 and TRBJ2-4): EPEVTQTPSHQVTQMGQEVILRCVPISNHLYFYWYRQILGQKVEFLVSFYNNEISEKSEIFDDQFSVERPDGSNFTLKIRSTKLEDSAMYFCASSTGLAGGLAKNIQYFGAGTRLSVL.

J is TRBJ2-2 and V is TRBV4-1; possibly TRBD2 for D (6 bases). Germline lookup yields CDR1 MGHRA and CDR2 YSYEKL. The CDR3 is made up of 14 amino acids. Trimming stripped 4 bases from V and 4 bases from J, with 10 bases between. CDR3 nucleotide sequence: TGCGCCAGCAGCCGCGGGGAACCCACCGGGGAGCTGTTTTTT. This gives the protein CASSRGEPTGELFF.

This clonotype was seen a handful of times. The rearrangement joins TRBV12-3 or TRBV12-4 to TRBJ2-2; 8 bases line up with TRBD2. With V trimmed by 6 bases and J by 1 base, 1 base remained unmatched. CDR3 size: 14 residues. The CDR3 sequence is CASRRGVNTGELFF. CDR3 nucleotides: TGTGCCAGCAGGCGGGGGGTGAACACCGGGGAGCTGTTTTTT.

The V call is TRBV9, the J call TRBJ2-3; D is unresolved. Germline V gives CDR1 SGDLS, CDR2 YYNGEE. The CDR3 runs to 12 residues. Trimming removed 2 bases at V and 8 bases at J, with 9 bases between. In DNA, the CDR3 is TGTGCCAGCAGCGTTCCCCTCCGTACGCAGTATTTT. Protein sequence: CASSVPLRTQYF.

The chain carries TRBV6-5 and TRBJ2-7, with TRBD1 matching 8 bases. The germline V gene has CDR1 MNHEY and CDR2 SVGAGI. Germline trimming cut 6 bases from V and 2 bases from J; bases unmatched to any gene: 6. This CDR3 is 14 amino acids long. In DNA form, the CDR3 reads TGTGCCAGCAGCCTCGGACAGGGCACCTACGAGCAGTACTTC. Translated: CASSLGQGTYEQYF.

This clonotype was seen more than once but under ten times. The gene calls are TRBV5-5 and TRBJ1-2; D remains ambiguous. V was clipped by 4 bases and J by 4 bases, with 26 bases between them. CDR1 is SGHKS, CDR2 YYEKEE, per germline (reference sequence). CDR3 length equals 18 residues. In DNA, the CDR3 is TGTGCCAGCAGCCCAGTACTGACCGGGCCCCGGGCGGGCTATGGCTACACCTTC. Amino acid sequence: CASSPVLTGPRAGYGYTF. Supplemented by reference TRBV5-5 and TRBJ1-2, the full variable domain reads DAGVTQSPTHLIKTRGQQVTLRCSPISGHKSVSWYQQVLGQGPQFIFQYYEKEERGRGNFPDRFSARQFPNYSSELNVNALLLGDSALYLCASSPVLTGPRAGYGYTFGSGTRLTVV.

The chain is built from TRBV20-1 and TRBJ2-7; D uncertain. The CDR3 consists of 11 residues. The germline gives CDR1 DFQATT, CDR2 SNEGSKA (reference sequence). V shed 4 bases and J shed 6 bases, with 10 bases lying between them. The DNA of the CDR3 is TGCAGTGCTATACGCCGACTCGAGCAGTACTTC. As protein: CSAIRRLEQYF.

This clonotype was seen more than once but under ten times. This chain links TRBV27 with TRBJ1-1; TRBD1 agrees at 10 bases. CDR3 length equals 13 residues. The germline V gene has CDR1 MNHEY and CDR2 SMNVEV (reference sequence). Trimming took 7 bases from V and 4 from J; bases not matched to a gene: 3. CDR3: CASIGQGGTEAFF. The CDR3 bases are TGTGCCAGCATCGGACAGGGGGGCACTGAAGCTTTCTTT.

This chain links TRBV25-1 with TRBJ1-3; possible D gene TRBD1, 5 bases. The CDR3 covers 15 residues. Germline loops: CDR1 MGHDK, CDR2 SYGVNS. Trimming left V 4 bases short and J 3 bases short, with 13 bases between. The CDR3 region has the DNA TGTGCCAGCAGTGTGGACAACTTTTATGGAAACACCATATATTTT. Amino acids: CASSVDNFYGNTIYF. Full variable domain (rest looked up from reference TRBV25-1 and TRBJ1-3): EADIYQTPRYLVIGTGKKITLECSQTMGHDKMYWYQQDPGMELHLIHYSYGVNSTEKGDLSSESTVSRIRTEHFPLTLESARPSHTSQYLCASSVDNFYGNTIYFGEGSWLTVV.

The V gene is TRBV11-2, the J gene TRBJ1-1; D may be TRBD1 (5 bases). CDR1 and CDR2 from the germline V gene are SGHAT and FQNNGV. The CDR3 has 15 residues. V shed 1 base and J shed 7 bases, with 16 bases lying between them. CDR3 in DNA: TGTGCCAGCAGCTTAGTAAGCCAGGGATTGGATGAAGCTTTCTTT. It translates to CASSLVSQGLDEAFF.